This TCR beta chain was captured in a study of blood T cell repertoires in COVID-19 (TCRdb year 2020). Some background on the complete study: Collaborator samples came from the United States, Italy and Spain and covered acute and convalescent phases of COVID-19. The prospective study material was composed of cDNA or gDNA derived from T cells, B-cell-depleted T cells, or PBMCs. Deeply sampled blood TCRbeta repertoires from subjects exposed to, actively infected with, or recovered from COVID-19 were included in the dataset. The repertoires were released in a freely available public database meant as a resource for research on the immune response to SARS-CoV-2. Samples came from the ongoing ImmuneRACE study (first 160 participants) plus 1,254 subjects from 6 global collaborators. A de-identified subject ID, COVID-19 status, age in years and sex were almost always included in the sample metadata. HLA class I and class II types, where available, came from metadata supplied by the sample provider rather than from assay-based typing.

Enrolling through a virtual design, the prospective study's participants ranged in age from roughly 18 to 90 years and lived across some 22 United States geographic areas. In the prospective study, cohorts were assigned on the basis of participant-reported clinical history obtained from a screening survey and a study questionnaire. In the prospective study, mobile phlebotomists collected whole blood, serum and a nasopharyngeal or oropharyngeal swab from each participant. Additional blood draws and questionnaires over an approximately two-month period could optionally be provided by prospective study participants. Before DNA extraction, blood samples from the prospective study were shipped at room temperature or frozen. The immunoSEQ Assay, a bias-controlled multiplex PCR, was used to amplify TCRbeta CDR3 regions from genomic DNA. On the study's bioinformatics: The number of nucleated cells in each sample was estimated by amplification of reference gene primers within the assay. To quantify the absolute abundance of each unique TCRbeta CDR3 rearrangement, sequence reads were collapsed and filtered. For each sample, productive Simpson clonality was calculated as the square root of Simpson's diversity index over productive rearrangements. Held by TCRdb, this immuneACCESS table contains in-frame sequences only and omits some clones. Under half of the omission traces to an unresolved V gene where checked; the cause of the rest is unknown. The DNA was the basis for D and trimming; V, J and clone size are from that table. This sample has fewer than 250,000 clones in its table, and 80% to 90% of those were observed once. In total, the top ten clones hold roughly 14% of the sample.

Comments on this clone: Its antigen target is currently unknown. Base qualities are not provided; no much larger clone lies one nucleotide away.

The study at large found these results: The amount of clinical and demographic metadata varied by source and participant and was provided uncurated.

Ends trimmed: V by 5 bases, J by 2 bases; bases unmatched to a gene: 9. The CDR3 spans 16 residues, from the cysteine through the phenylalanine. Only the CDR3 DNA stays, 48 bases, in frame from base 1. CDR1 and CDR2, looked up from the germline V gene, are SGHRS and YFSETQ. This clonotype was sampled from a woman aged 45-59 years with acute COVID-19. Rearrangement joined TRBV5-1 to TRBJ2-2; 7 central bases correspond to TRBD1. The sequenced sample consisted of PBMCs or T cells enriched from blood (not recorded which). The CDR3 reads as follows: CASSRQGQPNTGELFF. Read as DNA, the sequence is TGCGCCAGCAGTCGGCAGGGACAGCCTAACACCGGGGAGCTGTTTTTT.